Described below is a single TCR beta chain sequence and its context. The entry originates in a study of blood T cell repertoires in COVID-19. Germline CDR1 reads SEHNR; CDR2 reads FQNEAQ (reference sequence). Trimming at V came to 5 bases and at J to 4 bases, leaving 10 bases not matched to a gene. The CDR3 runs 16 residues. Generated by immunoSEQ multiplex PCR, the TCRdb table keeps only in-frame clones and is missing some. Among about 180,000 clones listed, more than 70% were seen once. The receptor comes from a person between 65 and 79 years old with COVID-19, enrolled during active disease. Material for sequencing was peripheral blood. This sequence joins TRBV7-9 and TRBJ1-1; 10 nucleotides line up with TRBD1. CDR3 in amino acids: CASSHRTGGSSTEAFF. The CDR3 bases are TGTGCCAGCAGCCATAGGACAGGGGGTAGCTCCACTGAAGCTTTCTTT.